This passage covers 31 T cell receptor beta chains from one sample sequenced in a study of T-cell reconstitution after alpha-beta-depleted transplantation in children. TCRbeta library construction was performed incorporating unique molecular identifiers. Via MiXCR, TCRdb re-called the PCR reads, giving one row per CDR3 protein. The sample lists some 200,000 distinct CDR3 sequences; about a tenth were seen once. Source: PBMCs, taken before TCRalphabeta/CD19-depleted stem cell transplant. The receptors shown here come from a child under two years old with acute myeloid leukemia, due to receive a stem cell transplant.

This clonotype has ten or more counts. The rearrangement joins TRBV5-1 to TRBJ1-1; TRBD1 is a possible D gene (6 bases). CDR1 SGHRS and CDR2 YFSETQ come from the germline V gene. There are 15 residues in the CDR3. The V end lost 4 bases, the J end lost 1 base, and 14 bases lay between the germline ends. CDR3 region: CASSGTGFRNTEAFF. The CDR3 DNA reads TGCGCCAGCAGCGGCACAGGGTTTCGGAACACTGAAGCTTTCTTT.

This clonotype was counted many times. CDR3 bases: TGTGCCAGCAGTCTGGGTGGCCTAGCGGGGTCCCAAGAGACCCAGTACTTC. It yields the protein CASSLGGLAGSQETQYF. The chain joins TRBV28 to TRBJ2-5; 9 bases are a match to TRBD2. Germline lookup yields CDR1 MDHEN and CDR2 SYDVKM. J was trimmed by 1 base and V by 5 bases; bases with no gene match: 11. CDR3 length: 17 amino acids.

This clonotype was seen repeatedly, ten times or more. The rearrangement links TRBV10-3 to TRBJ1-2, with TRBD1 matching 9 bases. Trimming removed 0 bases from V and 7 bases from J; junction bases left unmatched: 3. Germline CDR1 ENHRY, CDR2 SYGVKD. There are 14 residues in the CDR3. The CDR3 reads CAISESDRGLGYTF. CDR3 in DNA: TGTGCCATCAGTGAGTCGGACAGGGGTCTTGGCTACACCTTC.

The sample holds many counts of this clonotype. V usage is TRBV3-1 and J usage is TRBJ2-7, with 11 bases aligning to TRBD1. The V segment lost 1 base and the J segment 7 bases; nucleotides outside the gene matches: 6. The germline gives CDR1 LGHDT, CDR2 YNNKEL (reference sequence). The length of the CDR3 is 15 residues. As DNA, the CDR3 is TGTGCCAGCAGCCAAGCGGGACAGGGGGTAAGAGAGCAGTACTTC. It codes for CASSQAGQGVREQYF.

This clonotype was recorded at least ten times. The V and J genes are TRBV12-3 or TRBV12-4 and TRBJ2-7; D may be TRBD1 (6 bases). Trimming pared 1 base from V and 4 bases from J, leaving 17 bases between. The CDR3 runs 16 residues. The CDR3 DNA follows: TGTGCCAGCAGTTTAGGGGTGGGGGCCTCGGGTTACGAGCAGTACTTC. Protein sequence: CASSLGVGASGYEQYF.

This clonotype came up once. The J gene is TRBJ1-1, the V gene TRBV7-9; no clear D. The CDR3 contains 13 residues. Germline-derived CDR1 and CDR2 are SEHNR and FQNEAQ (reference sequence). With 2 bases removed from V and 6 bases from J, the gap between germline ends came to 10 bases. In nucleotides, the CDR3 is TGTGCCAGCAGCTTACGGGAGAGACCTGAAGCTTTCTTT. Translation: CASSLRERPEAFF.

The chain uses TRBV6-2 or TRBV6-3 and TRBJ2-1; the match to TRBD2 covers 9 bases. Germline values: CDR1 MNHEY, CDR2 SVGEGT. The CDR3 is 16 residues long. With V trimmed by 7 bases and J by 0 bases, 7 bases remained unmatched. The DNA of the CDR3 is TGTGCCAGCAAAGATTATAGCGGGAGCTCCTACAATGAGCAGTTCTTC. Translating it yields CASKDYSGSSYNEQFF.

This clonotype was counted a few times. The V gene is TRBV18, the J gene TRBJ1-5, with D maybe TRBD1 (5 bases). The V and J ends lost 3 bases and 5 bases respectively, with 11 bases between them. The CDR3 contains 14 residues. Germline V gives CDR1 KGHSH, CDR2 LQKENI. The CDR3 here is CASSPQGGDQPQHF. CDR3 sequence (DNA): TGTGCCAGCTCACCCCAGGGTGGGGATCAGCCCCAGCATTTT.

This clonotype was seen ten or more times. The genes are TRBV7-2 and TRBJ2-3; perhaps D is TRBD1 or TRBD2 (5 bases each). V shed 4 bases and J shed 1 base, with 18 bases lying between them. CDR3 length equals 17 residues. The germline CDR1 and CDR2 sequences are SGHTA and FQGNSA. CDR3 in amino acids: CASSSARGKIRTDTQYF. The CDR3 nucleotides read TGTGCCAGCAGCTCCGCTCGGGGCAAAATTCGCACAGATACGCAGTATTTT. Complete variable domain (other parts from reference TRBV7-2 and TRBJ2-3): GAGVSQSPSNKVTEKGKDVELRCDPISGHTALYWYRQSLGQGLEFLIYFQGNSAPDKSGLPSDRFSAERTGGSVSTLTIQRTQQEDSAVYLCASSSARGKIRTDTQYFGPGTRLTVL.

This clonotype appeared many times. The gene calls are TRBV7-9 and TRBJ2-5, with D maybe TRBD2 (6 bases). The CDR3 sequence is 14 residues long. Germline CDR1 reads SEHNR; CDR2 reads FQNEAQ (reference sequence). Trimming cost V 0 bases and J 2 bases, with 7 bases left between them. The chain's CDR3 is CASSLASGQETQYF. The CDR3, as DNA: TGTGCCAGCAGCTTAGCTAGCGGTCAAGAGACCCAGTACTTC.

This clonotype was counted once. Mismatch with germline at one junction end may stem from a read error. The rearrangement links TRBV7-9 to TRBJ1-1, with D hard to call. This CDR3 comprises 11 residues. Germline CDR1 is SEHNR and CDR2 is FQNEAQ (reference sequence). The chain's CDR3 is CAGSSNTEAFF. The DNA for the CDR3 is TGTGCCGGCAGCTCGAACACTGAAGCTTTCTTT.

This clonotype was seen only a few times. V and J are TRBV20-1 and TRBJ2-7, with D possibly being TRBD1 or TRBD2 (5 bases each). The germline gives CDR1 DFQATT, CDR2 SNEGSKA (reference sequence). The CDR3 runs 13 residues. The V and J ends lost 5 bases and 6 bases respectively, with 17 bases between them. CDR3 sequence: CSAQGPFNAEQYF. The CDR3 coding sequence is TGCAGTGCTCAGGGACCGTTTAATGCCGAGCAGTACTTC.

There are many counts of this clonotype. The chain uses TRBV20-1 and TRBJ2-3; 11 nucleotides align to TRBD2. The junction had 1 base not matched to a gene; V was cut back by 7 bases and J by 1 base. Germline values: CDR1 DFQATT, CDR2 SNEGSKA (reference sequence). This CDR3 comprises 13 residues. In DNA, the CDR3 is TGCAGTGTACTAGCGGGGGGCACAGATACGCAGTATTTT. This sequence encodes CSVLAGGTDTQYF.

The rearrangement uses TRBV29-1 and TRBJ1-1; no clear D gene. Germline-derived CDR1 and CDR2 are SQVTM and ANQGSEA. CDR3 length: 15 amino acids. Trimming stripped 5 bases from V and 0 bases from J, with 16 bases between. The CDR3 coding sequence is TGCAGCGTTAGGCGTGGCGCCCCCATGAACACTGAAGCTTTCTTT. Translating it yields CSVRRGAPMNTEAFF.

This clonotype was observed at least ten times. This chain connects TRBV5-1 to TRBJ2-1; TRBD2 matches at 7 bases. Germline V gene lookup returns CDR1 SGHRS and CDR2 YFSETQ. CDR3 length equals 14 residues. The J segment lost 8 bases and the V segment lost 0 bases, leaving 5 bases of the junction unmatched. The CDR3 nucleotides read TGCGCCAGCAGCTTGGGACTAGCCATCGATGAGCAGTTCTTC. Amino acids: CASSLGLAIDEQFF.

This clonotype was counted ten times or more. V usage is TRBV2 and J usage is TRBJ2-7; no firm D call. The CDR3 has 13 residues. Germline assignment: CDR1 SNHLY and CDR2 FYNNEI. V shed 7 bases and J shed 7 bases, with 17 bases lying between them. The CDR3 coding sequence is TGTGCCAGCACCAACAGACCCGAACAGGAGCAGTACTTC. It specifies CASTNRPEQEQYF. The full variable domain, in which reference TRBV2 and TRBJ2-7 provide the parts outside the CDR3, is EPEVTQTPSHQVTQMGQEVILRCVPISNHLYFYWYRQILGQKVEFLVSFYNNEISEKSEIFDDQFSVERPDGSNFTLKIRSTKLEDSAMYFCASTNRPEQEQYFGPGTRLTVT.

The J gene is TRBJ1-2, the V gene TRBV5-5; D ambiguous. The V end lost 1 base, the J end lost 8 bases, and 12 bases lay between the germline ends. CDR1 and CDR2 (germline): SGHKS, YYEKEE (reference sequence). The CDR3 is 13 amino acids. CDR3 sequence (DNA): TGTGCCAGCAGCTTGTCCCAGGTCCACGGCTACACCTTC. Amino acid sequence: CASSLSQVHGYTF.

The sample holds many counts of this clonotype. The CDR3 nucleotides read TGTGCCAGCAGCCCGGGGCCAACGCAGTATTTT. Protein sequence: CASSPGPTQYF. The rearrangement links TRBV7-2 to TRBJ2-3; either TRBD1 or TRBD2 may supply D (5 bases each). CDR1 is SGHTA, CDR2 FQGNSA, per germline. The CDR3 runs to 11 residues. V dropped 5 bases and J dropped 9 bases, with 9 bases sitting between them.

This clonotype was counted at least ten times. The genes are TRBV28 and TRBJ2-5, with TRBD2 matching 16 bases. V lost 6 bases, J lost 4 bases, and 11 bases stayed unmatched. CDR1 and CDR2 (germline): MDHEN, SYDVKM. The length of the CDR3 is 18 residues. CDR3 loop: CASSRGGTSGRGVETQYF. DNA of the CDR3: TGTGCCAGCAGCCGTGGGGGGACTAGCGGGAGGGGGGTAGAGACCCAGTACTTC. Combining the CDR3 with reference TRBV28 and TRBJ2-5 gives the whole variable domain DVKVTQSSRYLVKRTGEKVFLECVQDMDHENMFWYRQDPGLGLRLIYFSYDVKMKEKGDIPEGYSVSREKKERFSLILESASTNQTSMYLCASSRGGTSGRGVETQYFGPGTRLLVL.

The genes are TRBV20-1 and TRBJ1-5; 10 nucleotides line up with TRBD1. The CDR3 is 19 residues long. V shed 0 bases and J 2 bases; nucleotides not matched to a gene: 13. Germline V gives CDR1 DFQATT, CDR2 SNEGSKA (reference sequence). DNA for the CDR3: TGCAGTGCTAGAGACAAGTATCATCCCGGGACAGGGGGCAATCAGCCCCAGCATTTT. This codes for CSARDKYHPGTGGNQPQHF.

At least ten counts were recorded for this clonotype. This chain uses TRBV5-1 with TRBJ1-4; no firm D call. Per germline, CDR1 SGHRS and CDR2 YFSETQ. This CDR3 has 15 residues. V was trimmed by 4 bases and J by 0 bases, leaving 10 bases between them. CDR3 in amino acids: CASSAARATNEKLFF. The CDR3 DNA sequence: TGCGCCAGCAGCGCCGCCCGGGCAACTAATGAAAAACTGTTTTTT.

This clonotype was seen repeatedly, ten times or more. The gene calls are TRBV29-1 and TRBJ1-6; D gene ambiguous. V shed 2 bases and J shed 9 bases, with 14 bases lying between them. The germline V gene encodes CDR1 SQVTM and CDR2 ANQGSEA. The CDR3 runs to 14 residues. The CDR3 sequence: CSVELDGLGSPLHF. CDR3 bases: TGCAGCGTTGAACTCGACGGGCTTGGTTCACCCCTCCACTTT. The variable domain in full, completed from reference TRBV29-1 and TRBJ1-6, reads SAVISQKPSRDICQRGTSLTIQCQVDSQVTMMFWYRQQPGQSLTLIATANQGSEATYESGFVIDKFPISRPNLTFSTLTVSNMSPEDSSIYLCSVELDGLGSPLHFGNGTRLTVT.

At least ten counts were recorded for this clonotype. V usage is TRBV6-2 or TRBV6-3 and J usage is TRBJ2-3, with 8 bases aligning to TRBD1. With 4 bases clipped from V and 4 bases from J, the junction kept 10 bases outside the gene matches. This CDR3 is 16 amino acids long. The germline V gene has CDR1 MNHEY and CDR2 SVGEGT. The CDR3: CASSFFGQGLPDTQYF. CDR3 sequence (DNA): TGTGCCAGCAGTTTTTTCGGACAGGGTTTACCAGATACGCAGTATTTT.

This clonotype showed up many times. The rearrangement uses TRBV13 and TRBJ2-4; perhaps TRBD2 as D (5 bases). The CDR3 runs 14 residues. CDR1 is PRHDT and CDR2 is FYEKMQ in the germline V gene (reference sequence). V was cut by 1 base and J by 7 bases, with 11 bases left in between. The CDR3 DNA sequence: TGTGCCAGCAGCTTAGTATCCGGGGAGAACATTCAGTACTTC. Translated: CASSLVSGENIQYF.

This clonotype has at least ten counts. This rearrangement joins TRBV12-3 or TRBV12-4 to TRBJ1-3, with 7 positions matching TRBD1. Trimming at V came to 5 bases and at J to 2 bases, leaving 6 bases not matched to a gene. This CDR3 region has 15 residues. The CDR3 is CASSVMRGPGNTIYF. The DNA for the CDR3 is TGTGCCAGCAGTGTAATGAGGGGGCCTGGAAACACCATATATTTT.

This clonotype was counted at least ten times. This chain connects TRBV20-1 to TRBJ1-1; maybe TRBD1 (6 bases). The CDR3 consists of 13 residues. V lost 5 bases to trimming and J lost 5 bases, with 15 bases between them. Germline V CDR1 and CDR2: DFQATT, SNEGSKA (reference sequence). The CDR3 DNA follows: TGCAGTGCTGGGGGGCTCGGGGTTACTGAAGCTTTCTTT. Translated: CSAGGLGVTEAFF.

The sample holds many counts of this clonotype. V and J are TRBV20-1 and TRBJ1-1; D unclear. V lost 5 bases to trimming and J lost 11 bases, with 15 bases between them. Germline values: CDR1 DFQATT, CDR2 SNEGSKA (reference sequence). The CDR3 totals 11 residues. The CDR3 spells CSAFGDLGAFF. The CDR3 DNA is TGCAGTGCTTTCGGGGATCTAGGGGCTTTCTTT.

This clonotype was detected ten times or more. V and J are TRBV15 and TRBJ1-1, with TRBD1 as a possible D gene (5 bases). The germline V and J ends were trimmed by 7 bases and 1 base, with 19 bases remaining between them. This CDR3 is built from 16 residues. Germline V lookup: CDR1 LNHNV, CDR2 YYDKDF (reference sequence). The CDR3 DNA reads TGTGCCACCAACAAGGGGCTTGTTCGGGGGAACACTGAAGCTTTCTTT. Translation gives CATNKGLVRGNTEAFF.

This clonotype was counted at least ten times. The chain uses TRBV6-1 and TRBJ2-2, with TRBD2 identical over 13 bases. The CDR3 runs 15 residues. V was clipped by 7 bases and J by 6 bases; unmatched bases: 5. In germline, CDR1 is MNHNS, CDR2 SASEGT. CDR3 nucleotide sequence: TGTGCCAGCAAACTAGCGGGAGGGGGTGCCGGGGAGCTGTTTTTT. Translated: CASKLAGGGAGELFF.

The genes are TRBV7-9 and TRBJ1-1; tentatively, D is TRBD1 (6 bases). V dropped 1 base and J dropped 6 bases, with 15 bases sitting between them. Germline-derived CDR1 and CDR2 are SEHNR and FQNEAQ (reference sequence). The CDR3 loop spans 15 amino acids. The CDR3 nucleotides are TGTGCCAGCAGCTTAGTCTCAGGGGCCGAGGCTGAAGCTTTCTTT. Amino acid sequence: CASSLVSGAEAEAFF.

This clonotype was observed many times. The chain is built from TRBV15 and TRBJ2-7, with 12 bases fitting TRBD1. Germline V lookup: CDR1 LNHNV, CDR2 YYDKDF (reference sequence). The CDR3 spans 15 residues. V shed 0 bases and J 6 bases; nucleotides not matched to a gene: 3. This CDR3 is CATSRDRDRGREQYF. Here the CDR3 DNA reads TGTGCCACCAGCAGAGATAGGGACAGGGGGCGCGAGCAGTACTTC.